These T cell receptor beta chains were read from a single sample in a study of shared clonotypes between healthy human individuals. Generated by immunoSEQ multiplex PCR, the TCRdb table keeps only in-frame clones and is missing some. The sample shows hundreds of thousands of clones, 85% to 95% of them seen only once. Sequencing was carried out using naive CD8+ T cells sorted from blood. Source of these receptors: a woman aged 25 to 39 in good health. The CDR3 runs from the conserved cysteine through the conserved F or W. The order of the fields is V gene, clone size, J gene, D gene, CDR3 DNA, CDR3 protein. The D gene is left open where the match is weak. Expanded clones are given a class, and other clones once, few, many or no size at all.

V gene: TRBV30
clone size: NA
J gene: TRBJ2-7
D gene: TRBD2
CDR3 DNA: TGTGCCTGGAGTGTCGCTAGCGGGTACGAGCAGTACTTC
CDR3 protein: CAWSVASGYEQYF

V gene: TRBV18
clone size: once
J gene: TRBJ2-7
D gene: TRBD2
CDR3 DNA: TGTGCCAGCTCACCGACAAAAGGGACTAGCGGGAGGGCCCAAGAGCAGTACTTC
CDR3 protein: CASSPTKGTSGRAQEQYF

V gene: TRBV28
clone size: NA
J gene: TRBJ2-1
D gene: NA
CDR3 DNA: TGTGCCAGCACCGGACCAAGATGGGATGAGCAGTTCTTC
CDR3 protein: CASTGPRWDEQFF

V gene: TRBV25-1
clone size: NA
J gene: TRBJ2-5
D gene: NA
CDR3 DNA: TGTGCCAGCAGTGATTCAGGGGGGGCAGAGACCCAGTACTTC
CDR3 protein: CASSDSGGAETQYF

V gene: TRBV10-1
clone size: NA
J gene: TRBJ2-2
D gene: NA
CDR3 DNA: TGCGCCAGCAGCGCCACCTTAATCCCCCGGGGGCAGGATGACACCGGGGAGCTGTTTTTT
CDR3 protein: CASSATLIPRGQDDTGELFF

V gene: TRBV7-2
clone size: NA
J gene: TRBJ2-7
D gene: NA
CDR3 DNA: TGTGCCAGCAGCTTAGCGCGCCGACCCTACGAGCAGTACTTC
CDR3 protein: CASSLARRPYEQYF

V gene: TRBV5-4
clone size: NA
J gene: TRBJ2-2
D gene: NA
CDR3 DNA: TGTGCCACTAACCGGGACACTAACACCGGGGAGCTGTTTTTT
CDR3 protein: CATNRDTNTGELFF

V gene: TRBV10-3
clone size: NA
J gene: TRBJ2-1
D gene: NA
CDR3 DNA: TGTGCCATCATGAGTGGGGACCCCGGCCACAATGAGCAGTTCTTC
CDR3 protein: CAIMSGDPGHNEQFF

V gene: TRBV27
clone size: NA
J gene: TRBJ2-5
D gene: NA
CDR3 DNA: TGTGCCAGCAGTTCCAGTGCGGCCCAAGAGACCCAGTACTTC
CDR3 protein: CASSSSAAQETQYF

V gene: TRBV19
clone size: NA
J gene: TRBJ2-4
D gene: TRBD2
CDR3 DNA: TGTGCCAGCGGGAGGGGTAGCGGGGCCAAAAACATTCAGTACTTC
CDR3 protein: CASGRGSGAKNIQYF

V gene: TRBV28
clone size: NA
J gene: TRBJ2-4
D gene: NA
CDR3 DNA: TGTGCCAGCAATCACAGGTCTGAAAACATTCAGTACTTC
CDR3 protein: CASNHRSENIQYF

V gene: TRBV4-2
clone size: NA
J gene: TRBJ2-3
D gene: TRBD2
CDR3 DNA: TGTGCCAGCAGCCAAGTGGGTTTAGTTTCGGGGACTAGCGGAGCTGGGCCCACAGATACGCAGTATTTT
CDR3 protein: CASSQVGLVSGTSGAGPTDTQYF

V gene: TRBV29-1
clone size: NA
J gene: TRBJ2-7
D gene: NA
CDR3 DNA: TGCAGCGTTGAAGAAGGTTACGAGCAGTACTTC
CDR3 protein: CSVEEGYEQYF

V gene: TRBV28
clone size: NA
J gene: TRBJ2-5
D gene: NA
CDR3 DNA: TGTGCCAGCGACTTTGGTACAGGGCGAGAGACCCAGTACTTC
CDR3 protein: CASDFGTGRETQYF

V gene: TRBV6-5
clone size: NA
J gene: TRBJ1-1
D gene: NA
CDR3 DNA: TGTGCCAGCAGTTACTCCCCAGGGGCGAACACTGAAGCTTTCTTT
CDR3 protein: CASSYSPGANTEAFF

V gene: TRBV4-1
clone size: NA
J gene: TRBJ2-1
D gene: NA
CDR3 DNA: TGCGCCAGCAGCCGTCCCGACAGGAGCTCCTACAATGAGCAGTTCTTC
CDR3 protein: CASSRPDRSSYNEQFF

V gene: TRBV4-1
clone size: NA
J gene: TRBJ2-2
D gene: NA
CDR3 DNA: TGCGCCAGCAGCCCCACTCCGAACACCGGGGAGCTGTTTTTT
CDR3 protein: CASSPTPNTGELFF

V gene: TRBV27
clone size: NA
J gene: TRBJ1-1
D gene: NA
CDR3 DNA: TGTGCCAGCGGGTTAAACACTGAAGCTTTCTTT
CDR3 protein: CASGLNTEAFF

V gene: TRBV19
clone size: once
J gene: TRBJ2-2
D gene: NA
CDR3 DNA: TGTGCCAGTAGTACCTTTGCGGGAAGCGCCGGGGAGCTGTTTTTT
CDR3 protein: CASSTFAGSAGELFF

V gene: TRBV28
clone size: NA
J gene: TRBJ2-3
D gene: TRBD1
CDR3 DNA: TGTGCCAGCGGCCGGGACAGGGGTAGGGATACGCAGTATTTT
CDR3 protein: CASGRDRGRDTQYF

V gene: TRBV20-1
clone size: NA
J gene: TRBJ2-7
D gene: NA
CDR3 DNA: TGCAGTGTCGATGGGTCCTACGAGCAGTACTTC
CDR3 protein: CSVDGSYEQYF

V gene: TRBV28
clone size: NA
J gene: TRBJ2-7
D gene: NA
CDR3 DNA: TGTGCCAGCAGTTTGCCTATCTCCGGGGTCTACGAGCAGTACTTC
CDR3 protein: CASSLPISGVYEQYF

V gene: TRBV30
clone size: NA
J gene: TRBJ1-1
D gene: NA
CDR3 DNA: TGTGCCTGGAGTGTAGGGTTGTGGGGGGAAGCTTTCTTT
CDR3 protein: CAWSVGLWGEAFF

V gene: TRBV30
clone size: NA
J gene: TRBJ1-2
D gene: NA
CDR3 DNA: TGTGCCTGGAGATCGTCACGAGTTGGCTACACCTTC
CDR3 protein: CAWRSSRVGYTF

V gene: TRBV27
clone size: NA
J gene: TRBJ1-2
D gene: TRBD1
CDR3 DNA: TGTGCCAGCAGTTTAACTACAGGGGGCATGGTGGGTGGCTACACCTTC
CDR3 protein: CASSLTTGGMVGGYTF

V gene: TRBV15
clone size: NA
J gene: TRBJ1-1
D gene: NA
CDR3 DNA: TGTGCCACCAGCAGAGATCGAGGACAGCTGAACACTGAAGCTTTCTTT
CDR3 protein: CATSRDRGQLNTEAFF

V gene: TRBV4-2
clone size: once
J gene: TRBJ2-5
D gene: TRBD2
CDR3 DNA: TGTGCCAGCAGTCCACTAGCGGGAGACCAAGAGACCCAGTACTTC
CDR3 protein: CASSPLAGDQETQYF

V gene: TRBV27
clone size: NA
J gene: TRBJ1-6
D gene: NA
CDR3 DNA: TGTGCCAGCAGTTTAGACGGAAATAATTCACCCCTCCACTTT
CDR3 protein: CASSLDGNNSPLHF

V gene: TRBV6-6
clone size: NA
J gene: TRBJ2-7
D gene: TRBD1
CDR3 DNA: TGTGCCAGCAGTACCACGACTGACAGGGTTTCCTACGAGCAGTACTTC
CDR3 protein: CASSTTTDRVSYEQYF

V gene: TRBV4-1
clone size: NA
J gene: TRBJ1-5
D gene: NA
CDR3 DNA: TGCGCCAGCAGCCAAGATTTTTTACAGCCCCAGCATTTT
CDR3 protein: CASSQDFLQPQHF

V gene: TRBV4-2
clone size: NA
J gene: TRBJ2-6
D gene: NA
CDR3 DNA: TGTGCCAGCAGCCCGAGGAGGACTGGGGCCAACGTCCTGACTTTC
CDR3 protein: CASSPRRTGANVLTF

V gene: TRBV30
clone size: NA
J gene: TRBJ2-3
D gene: TRBD1
CDR3 DNA: TGTGCACTTCACAGGGGTGGCACAGATACGCAGTATTTT
CDR3 protein: CALHRGGTDTQYF

V gene: TRBV29-1
clone size: NA
J gene: TRBJ2-7
D gene: NA
CDR3 DNA: TGCAGCGTTGAAATCGAGGGGAGTTACGAGCAGTACTTC
CDR3 protein: CSVEIEGSYEQYF

V gene: TRBV7-9
clone size: NA
J gene: TRBJ2-7
D gene: NA
CDR3 DNA: TGTGCCAGCAGCCCCCCGCGCGGGATCGACGAGCAGTACTTC
CDR3 protein: CASSPPRGIDEQYF

V gene: TRBV28
clone size: once
J gene: TRBJ2-3
D gene: NA
CDR3 DNA: TGTGCCAGCACCCCCCTATTTGTCGCTACGCAGTATTTT
CDR3 protein: CASTPLFVATQYF

V gene: TRBV19
clone size: few
J gene: TRBJ1-5
D gene: NA
CDR3 DNA: TGTGCCAGTAGTATAGCAGGGCAGCCCCAGCATTTT
CDR3 protein: CASSIAGQPQHF

V gene: TRBV19
clone size: NA
J gene: TRBJ2-7
D gene: NA
CDR3 DNA: TGTGCCAGTAGTCCAGACGGCCTACAATACGAGCAGTACTTC
CDR3 protein: CASSPDGLQYEQYF

V gene: TRBV6-1
clone size: once
J gene: TRBJ2-3
D gene: TRBD1
CDR3 DNA: TGTGCCAGCACTCAACAGGGGCCTTTCGCAGATACGCAGTATTTT
CDR3 protein: CASTQQGPFADTQYF

V gene: TRBV5-6
clone size: NA
J gene: TRBJ2-7
D gene: NA
CDR3 DNA: TGTGCCAGCAGCTTATACGGGGGCTCGACCTACGAGCAGTACTTC
CDR3 protein: CASSLYGGSTYEQYF

V gene: TRBV7-2
clone size: NA
J gene: TRBJ2-7
D gene: NA
CDR3 DNA: TGTGCCAGCAGCTTAGAAGACTATAACTACGAGGACTACGAGCAGTACTTC
CDR3 protein: CASSLEDYNYEDYEQYF

V gene: TRBV14
clone size: NA
J gene: TRBJ2-5
D gene: TRBD2
CDR3 DNA: TGTGCCAGCAGCCAGGACGCATCCGGGACTAGCGGGAGGCAGTACTTC
CDR3 protein: CASSQDASGTSGRQYF